The 19 T cell receptor beta chains in this list originate from one sample, sequenced in a study of cytomegalovirus exposure and HLA in healthy donors. Vbeta (60) and Jbeta (13) primers were used in the PCR. Sequenced by immunoSEQ multiplex PCR; TCRdb stores in-frame clones only, minus some. The table shows roughly 200,000 clones, with approximately 78% occurring only once. Sequenced input: PBMCs. These receptors originate from a middle-aged woman in good health and CMV-seronegative.

The chain employs TRBV27 and TRBJ1-5; perhaps TRBD1 as D (6 bases). In germline, CDR1 is MNHEY, CDR2 SMNVEV (reference sequence). The ends were cut back, 3 bases at V and 7 bases at J, with 13 bases in the middle. This CDR3 is 14 amino acids long. The DNA of the CDR3 is TGTGCCAGCAGTTTCGGGGGGCCGGGGCAGCCCCAGCATTTT. This gives the protein CASSFGGPGQPQHF.

The chain joins TRBV19 to TRBJ2-7; TRBD1 agrees at 7 bases. This CDR3 is 13 amino acids long. Germline lookup yields CDR1 LNHDA and CDR2 SQIVND (reference sequence). Unmatched junction bases numbered 5, after V lost 3 bases and J lost 6 bases. The DNA for the CDR3 is TGTGCCAGTAGTATGACAGGGCCCGGCGAGCAGTACTTC. This encodes CASSMTGPGEQYF.

The CDR3 is CASSSQNRGRAYEQYF. CDR3 in DNA: TGTGCCAGCAGCTCCCAAAACCGCGGGAGGGCCTACGAGCAGTACTTC. The V and J genes are TRBV5-6 and TRBJ2-7; TRBD2 aligns across 9 bases. There are 16 residues in the CDR3. V was pared by 3 bases and J by 2 bases, with 9 bases of the junction left unmatched. From germline, CDR1 is SGHDT and CDR2 YYEEEE.

By frequency in the sample, this clone is medium-sized. The V gene is TRBV2, the J gene TRBJ2-7, with 9 positions matching TRBD2. V lost 6 bases and J lost 8; bases outside the gene matches: 8. The CDR3 runs to 13 residues. CDR1 is SNHLY and CDR2 is FYNNEI in the germline V gene. Written as DNA, the CDR3 is TGTGCCAGCAGCGAGCGGGAGGATGAGAAGCAGTACTTC. Its protein is CASSEREDEKQYF.

This clone appeared once. The V gene is TRBV21-1, the J gene TRBJ1-1. TRBV21-1 is annotated as a pseudogene. CDR3 length equals 11 residues. The CDR3 reads CASTEGPEAFF. CDR3 nucleotides: TGTGCCAGCACGGAGGGACCTGAAGCTTTCTTT.

The chain is built from TRBV7-9 and TRBJ2-1; D is unclear. CDR3 length equals 14 residues. Germline V CDR1 and CDR2: SEHNR, FQNEAQ (reference sequence). Between the trimmed V and J ends, which lost 2 bases and 12 bases, there was a span of 17 bases. The CDR3 DNA sequence: TGTGCCAGCAGCTTACTGGGCGTGGTTCCTGGGCAGTTCTTC. Protein sequence: CASSLLGVVPGQFF.

This chain links TRBV6-5 with TRBJ1-2; possibly TRBD1 for D (5 bases). CDR1 is MNHEY, CDR2 SVGAGI, per germline. Trimming pared 0 bases from V and 2 bases from J, leaving 13 bases between. The CDR3 extends over 16 amino acids. CDR3 nucleotide sequence: TGTGCCAGCAGTTACTCCTCTGGGCAGGGAAACTATGGCTACACCTTC. Its translation is CASSYSSGQGNYGYTF.

V is TRBV2 and J is TRBJ2-3; a weak D match, TRBD1 (6 bases). The CDR3 totals 16 residues. V lost 4 bases and J lost 0, with 14 bases in between. The germline gives CDR1 SNHLY, CDR2 FYNNEI. DNA for the CDR3: TGTGCCAGCAGTGTTCAGGGGCTGGCTAGCACAGATACGCAGTATTTT. The encoded protein is CASSVQGLASTDTQYF.

This chain connects TRBV5-1 to TRBJ1-1, with 7 positions matching TRBD1. The trim removed 2 bases at V and 0 bases at J, leaving 1 base unmatched. Germline values: CDR1 SGHRS, CDR2 YFSETQ. CDR3 length: 14 residues. The CDR3 sequence is CASSFQGVNTEAFF. The CDR3 DNA is TGCGCCAGCAGCTTTCAGGGGGTGAACACTGAAGCTTTCTTT.

This clone was counted a few times. V usage is TRBV6-5 and J usage is TRBJ2-5; D ambiguous. This CDR3 contains 13 residues. Trimming shortened V by 8 bases and J by 1 base, and 11 bases separated the two germline ends. Germline lookup yields CDR1 MNHEY and CDR2 SVGAGI. This CDR3 is CASSLHSQETQYF. The CDR3 nucleotides are TGTGCCAGCTCCCTTCACAGCCAAGAGACCCAGTACTTC.

The chain has TRBV30 and TRBJ1-1; TRBD1 matches 10 bases. The V gene's germline CDR1 is GTSNPN and CDR2 SVGIG (reference sequence). Germline trimming cut 3 bases from V and 7 bases from J; bases unmatched to any gene: 8. The CDR3 runs 14 residues. The CDR3 nucleotides are TGTGCCTGGAGCCTTCGGGACAGGGGAATTGAAGCTTTCTTT. It encodes CAWSLRDRGIEAFF.

The rearrangement links TRBV5-1 to TRBJ2-7, with 7 bases that match TRBD1. This CDR3 is 14 amino acids long. The germline CDR1 and CDR2 sequences are SGHRS and YFSETQ. V shed 3 bases, J shed 2 bases, and the junction held 5 bases outside the gene matches. The CDR3 is CASSSTGFTYEQYF. CDR3 sequence (DNA): TGCGCCAGCAGCTCGACAGGGTTCACCTACGAGCAGTACTTC.

This chain links TRBV6-1 with TRBJ1-6; 8 bases match TRBD1. Germline-derived CDR1 and CDR2 are MNHNS and SASEGT. V lost 6 bases to trimming and J lost 10 bases; unmatched junction nucleotides: 2. There are 12 residues in the CDR3. CDR3 in DNA: TGTGCCAGCAGGACAGGGGTCTCACCCCTCCACTTT. Translated, it gives CASRTGVSPLHF.

V usage is TRBV2 and J usage is TRBJ2-1; the D gene is possibly TRBD1 (5 bases). Trimming took off 8 bases at V and 0 bases at J, with 11 bases between the two ends. Germline V gene sequence: CDR1 SNHLY, CDR2 FYNNEI. This CDR3 has 14 residues. The CDR3: CASHGAGSYNEQFF. The CDR3 region has the DNA TGTGCCAGCCATGGGGCTGGCTCCTACAATGAGCAGTTCTTC.

The chain links TRBV6-6 to TRBJ2-3; 7 nucleotides line up with TRBD1. The CDR3 length is 15 residues. Losses at the gene ends were 3 bases for V and 4 bases for J; bases not matched to a gene: 7. Germline V gene data show CDR1 as MNHNY and CDR2 as SVGAGI (reference sequence). CDR3 bases: TGTGCCAGCAGTTATCGAATCACAGGGGCAGATACGCAGTATTTT. This sequence encodes CASSYRITGADTQYF.

The V gene is TRBV7-9, the J gene TRBJ2-1; 8 bases align to TRBD2. Trimming cost V 2 bases and J 0 bases; bases outside gene matches: 0. Germline lookup yields CDR1 SEHNR and CDR2 FQNEAQ (reference sequence). CDR3 length: 15 residues. This CDR3 is CASSLSGSSYNEQFF. CDR3 DNA sequence: TGTGCCAGCAGCTTAAGCGGGAGCTCCTACAATGAGCAGTTCTTC. Supplemented by reference TRBV7-9 and TRBJ2-1, the full variable domain reads DTGVSQNPRHKITKRGQNVTFRCDPISEHNRLYWYRQTLGQGPEFLTYFQNEAQLEKSRLLSDRFSAERPKGSFSTLEIQRTEQGDSAMYLCASSLSGSSYNEQFFGPGTRLTVL.

The chain has TRBV5-8 and TRBJ1-2; TRBD1 agrees at 9 bases. The CDR3 is 14 amino acids. V trimming: 2 bases; J trimming: 6 bases; junction bases outside the gene matches: 5. Germline loops: CDR1 SGHTS, CDR2 YDEGEE. CDR3 in amino acids: CASSFGQGIDGYTF. Here the CDR3 DNA reads TGTGCCAGCAGCTTCGGACAGGGGATCGATGGCTACACCTTC.

This clone occurred a few times. The chain uses TRBV4-1 and TRBJ1-1; 7 positions match TRBD1. Germline trimming cut 0 bases from V and 11 bases from J; bases unmatched to any gene: 3. CDR1 is MGHRA, CDR2 YSYEKL, per germline. This CDR3 has 12 residues. The CDR3 here is CASSQDSRGAFF. The DNA of the CDR3 is TGCGCCAGCAGCCAAGATAGCAGGGGGGCTTTCTTT.

The J gene is TRBJ1-1, the V gene TRBV11-2; weak D call: TRBD1 (6 bases). The CDR3 covers 14 residues. The V end lost 3 bases, the J end lost 6 bases, and 14 bases lay between the germline ends. Germline CDR1 and CDR2: SGHAT and FQNNGV. CDR3 region: CASSFQQGLAEAFF. The CDR3 nucleotides read TGTGCCAGCAGCTTTCAACAGGGATTGGCTGAAGCTTTCTTT.